The rows below give T cell receptor beta chains drawn from one sample of a study of cytomegalovirus exposure and HLA in healthy donors. Data came from immunoSEQ multiplex PCR; TCRdb stores just in-frame clones and leaves some out. Among fewer than 110,000 clones listed, around three quarters were seen once. Source material: PBMCs. The origin of the receptors is a man aged 50-59 years in good health and CMV-seropositive. CDR3s include the opening cysteine and the closing phenylalanine or tryptophan. Each record gives: J gene, clone size, D gene, V gene, CDR3 DNA, CDR3 protein. A D gene is named only where the DNA matches it firmly. Expanded clones get a size class; other rows say once, few or many, or leave the size out.

TRBJ2-7	-	TRBD2	TRBV28	TGTGCCAGCAGCCCTAGCGGCAATTCCTACGAGCAGTACTTC	CASSPSGNSYEQYF
TRBJ2-5	-	TRBD2	TRBV28	TGTGCCAGCAGTTTAACAACTAGCGGGAGAGAGACCCAGTACTTC	CASSLTTSGRETQYF
TRBJ2-5	-	-	TRBV7-2	TGTGCCAGCAGCGCACCCAGGGGCCAAGAGACCCAGTACTTC	CASSAPRGQETQYF
TRBJ2-7	-	-	TRBV7-3	TGTGCCAGCAGCCCAAACAGATACGAGCAGTACTTC	CASSPNRYEQYF
TRBJ1-1	-	-	TRBV11-2	TGTGCCAGCAGCCCACGACAGTCTATGAACACTGAAGCTTTCTTT	CASSPRQSMNTEAFF
TRBJ1-5	-	-	TRBV19	TGTGCCAGTAGTATTGGGACAACATATCAGCCCCAGCATTTT	CASSIGTTYQPQHF
TRBJ1-1	-	-	TRBV5-1	TGCGCCAGCAGCTTGGTAGCAGGGTCTCTTGCCACTGAAGCTTTCTTT	CASSLVAGSLATEAFF
TRBJ1-2	few	TRBD1	TRBV29-1	TGCAGCGTTGGGGGGACAGGTAATGGCTACACCTTC	CSVGGTGNGYTF
TRBJ1-5	-	TRBD1	TRBV5-5	TGTGCCAGCCCACCAGGACAGGACGATGGGGAGCCCCAGCATTTT	CASPPGQDDGEPQHF
TRBJ1-5	-	-	TRBV19	TGTGCCAGTGCGTCAGGAGGTCAGCCCCAGCATTTT	CASASGGQPQHF
TRBJ2-5	-	-	TRBV4-2	TGTGCCAGCAGCCAAGATCTAGGTCAGGGAGGAGAGACCCAGTACTTC	CASSQDLGQGGETQYF
TRBJ2-3	-	TRBD2	TRBV5-6	TGTGCCAGCAGCTTTCCTAGCGGGATTACAGATACGCAGTATTTT	CASSFPSGITDTQYF
TRBJ2-7	-	TRBD2	TRBV5-4	TGTGCCAGCAGCTTGGGTCGAACTAGCGGGGGGAGGAGCTCCTACGAGCAGTACTTC	CASSLGRTSGGRSSYEQYF
TRBJ2-7	few	TRBD1	TRBV5-4	TGTGCCAGCAGCTTGCGAGGACAGGGGTGGTACGAGCAGTACTTC	CASSLRGQGWYEQYF
TRBJ2-1	once	-	TRBV21-1	TGTGCCAGCAGCCTCGGGGACAGGGTGCCCGATGAGCAGTTCTTC	CASSLGDRVPDEQFF
TRBJ2-5	-	TRBD2	TRBV2	TGTGCCAGCAGTAAACTAGCGGGAGTGGGAGAGCAGTACTTC	CASSKLAGVGEQYF
TRBJ2-5	-	TRBD2	TRBV28	TGTGCCAGCAGGTCCCCCTCGGGCGGGAGAGAGACCCAGTACTTC	CASRSPSGGRETQYF
TRBJ2-3	-	TRBD1	TRBV5-1	TGCGCCAGCAGCTTGGATCGGACAGGGGATCCGGATACGCAGTATTTT	CASSLDRTGDPDTQYF
TRBJ2-1	-	TRBD2	TRBV11-2	TGTGCCAGCAGCTTAGCTAGCGGGATATACAATGAGCAGTTCTTC	CASSLASGIYNEQFF
TRBJ2-3	-	-	TRBV9	TGTGCCAGCAGCAGGTACAGTTACACAGATACGCAGTATTTT	CASSRYSYTDTQYF